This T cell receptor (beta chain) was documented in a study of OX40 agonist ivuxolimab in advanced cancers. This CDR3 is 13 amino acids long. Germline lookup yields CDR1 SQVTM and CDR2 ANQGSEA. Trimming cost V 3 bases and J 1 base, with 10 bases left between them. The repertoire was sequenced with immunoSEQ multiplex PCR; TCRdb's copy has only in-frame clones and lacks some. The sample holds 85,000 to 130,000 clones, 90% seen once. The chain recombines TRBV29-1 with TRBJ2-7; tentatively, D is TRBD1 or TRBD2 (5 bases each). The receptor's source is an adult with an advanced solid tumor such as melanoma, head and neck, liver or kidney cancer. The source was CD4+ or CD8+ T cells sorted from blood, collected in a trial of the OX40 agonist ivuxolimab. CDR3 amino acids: CSVDLGTSYEQYF. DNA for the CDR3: TGCAGCGTTGACCTCGGGACGTCCTACGAGCAGTACTTC.